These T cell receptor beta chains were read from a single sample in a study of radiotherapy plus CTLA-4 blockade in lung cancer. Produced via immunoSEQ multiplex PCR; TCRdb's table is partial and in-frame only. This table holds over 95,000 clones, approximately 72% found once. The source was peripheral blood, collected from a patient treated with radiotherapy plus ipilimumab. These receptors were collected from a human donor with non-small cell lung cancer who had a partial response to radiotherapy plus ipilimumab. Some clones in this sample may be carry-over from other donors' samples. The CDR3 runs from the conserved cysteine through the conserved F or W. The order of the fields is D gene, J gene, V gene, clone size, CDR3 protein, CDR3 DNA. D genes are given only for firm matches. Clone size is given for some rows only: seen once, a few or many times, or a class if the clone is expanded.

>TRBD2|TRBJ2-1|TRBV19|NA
CASSIGPTSGRVVEQFF
TGTGCCAGTAGTATAGGCCCTACTAGCGGGAGGGTTGTTGAGCAGTTCTTC
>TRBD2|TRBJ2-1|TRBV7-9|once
CASSLAGAAGGHNEQFF
TGTGCCAGCAGCTTAGCGGGGGCAGCGGGGGGACACAATGAGCAGTTCTTC
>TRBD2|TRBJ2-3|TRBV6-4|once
CARIAGVTDTQYF
TGTGCCAGGATAGCGGGAGTTACAGATACGCAGTATTTT
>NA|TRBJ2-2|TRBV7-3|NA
CASSSFTGELFF
TGTGCCAGCAGCTCCTTCACCGGGGAGCTGTTTTTT
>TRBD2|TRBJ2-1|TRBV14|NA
CASSLRTGTSGAWEYNEQFF
TGTGCCAGCAGCCTTAGAACCGGGACTAGCGGGGCCTGGGAGTACAATGAGCAGTTCTTC
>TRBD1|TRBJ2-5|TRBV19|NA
CATGTGQLGGGETQYF
TGTGCCACTGGGACAGGGCAACTCGGTGGCGGAGAGACCCAGTACTTC
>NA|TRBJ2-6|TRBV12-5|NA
CASGLGDSGANVLTF
TGTGCTAGTGGTTTGGGAGACTCTGGGGCCAACGTCCTGACTTTC
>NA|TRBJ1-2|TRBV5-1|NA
CASSWDINYGYTF
TGCGCCAGCAGCTGGGACATCAACTATGGCTACACCTTC
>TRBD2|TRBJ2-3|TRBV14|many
CASSQGGRASTDTQYF
TGTGCCAGCAGCCAGGGCGGGAGGGCCAGCACAGATACGCAGTATTTT
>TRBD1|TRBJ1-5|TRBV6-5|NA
CASRARGPSNQPQHF
TGTGCCAGCAGGGCCAGGGGGCCTAGCAATCAGCCCCAGCATTTT
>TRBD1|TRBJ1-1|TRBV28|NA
CASSPGWGQGAFF
TGTGCCAGCAGTCCTGGATGGGGACAGGGCGCTTTCTTT
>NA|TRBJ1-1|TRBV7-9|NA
CASRPQRTDNTEAFF
TGTGCCAGCAGACCCCAAAGGACAGACAACACTGAAGCTTTCTTT
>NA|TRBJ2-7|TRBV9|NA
CASSVEEGLTYEQYF
TGTGCCAGCAGCGTAGAAGAGGGATTAACCTACGAGCAGTACTTC
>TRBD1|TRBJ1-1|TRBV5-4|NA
CASSRIGTGGTEAFF
TGTGCCAGCAGCCGAATAGGGACAGGGGGGACTGAAGCTTTCTTT
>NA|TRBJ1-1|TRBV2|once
CASSEAPQYTEAFF
TGTGCCAGCAGTGAAGCGCCACAGTACACTGAAGCTTTCTTT
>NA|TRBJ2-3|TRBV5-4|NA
CASSYGGQRNTDTQYF
TGTGCCAGCAGCTACGGAGGACAGCGCAACACAGATACGCAGTATTTT
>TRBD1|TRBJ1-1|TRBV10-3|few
CAIRGGQGAGTEAFF
TGTGCCATCAGGGGGGGACAGGGGGCAGGTACTGAAGCTTTCTTT
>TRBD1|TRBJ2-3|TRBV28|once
CADRGHLTDTQYF
TGTGCCGACAGGGGACATCTGACAGATACGCAGTATTTT
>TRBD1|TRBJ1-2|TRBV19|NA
CASRDRDREGYTF
TGTGCCAGTAGGGACCGGGACAGGGAAGGCTACACCTTC
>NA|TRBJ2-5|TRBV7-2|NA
CASSLGGQDKTQYF
TGTGCCAGCAGCTTAGGGGGACAAGATAAGACCCAGTACTTC
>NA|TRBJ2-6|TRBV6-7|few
CASSAPLEAVTGANVLTF
TGTGCCAGCAGTGCCCCACTTGAGGCTGTCACTGGGGCCAACGTCCTGACTTTC
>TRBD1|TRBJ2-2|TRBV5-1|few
CASSFEAGGNTGELFF
TGCGCCAGCAGCTTCGAGGCAGGGGGCAACACCGGGGAGCTGTTTTTT
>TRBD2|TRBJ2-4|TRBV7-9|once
CASSPPASGSSNIQYF
TGTGCCAGCAGCCCCCCGGCTAGCGGGTCTTCGAACATTCAGTACTTC
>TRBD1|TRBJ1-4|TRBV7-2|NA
CASSKDRGTNEKLFF
TGTGCCAGCAGCAAAGACAGGGGGACTAATGAAAAACTGTTTTTT
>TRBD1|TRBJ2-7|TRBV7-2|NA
CASSSLPWTGEEQYF
TGTGCCAGCAGCTCCTTACCGTGGACAGGAGAAGAGCAGTACTTC
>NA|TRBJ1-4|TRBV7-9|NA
CASSLVREKLFF
TGTGCCAGCAGCTTAGTCCGTGAAAAACTGTTTTTT
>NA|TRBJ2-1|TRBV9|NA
CASSVGGRPYNEQFF
TGTGCCAGCAGCGTAGGGGGGCGTCCTTACAATGAGCAGTTCTTC
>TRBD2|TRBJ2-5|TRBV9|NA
CASSVVSGAETQYF
TGTGCCAGCAGCGTAGTAAGCGGGGCTGAGACCCAGTACTTC
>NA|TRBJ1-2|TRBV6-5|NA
CASGRDSGYTF
TGTGCCAGCGGCCGGGATTCTGGCTACACCTTC
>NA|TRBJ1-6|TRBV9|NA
CASSVEDSFTYNSPLHF
TGTGCCAGCAGCGTAGAGGACTCCTTCACCTATAATTCACCCCTCCACTTT
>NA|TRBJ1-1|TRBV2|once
CATKTAPYTEAFF
TGTGCCACCAAGACAGCGCCCTACACTGAAGCTTTCTTT
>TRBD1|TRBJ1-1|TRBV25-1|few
CASSQRQGPIEEAFF
TGTGCCAGCAGTCAAAGACAGGGCCCCATTGAAGAAGCTTTCTTT
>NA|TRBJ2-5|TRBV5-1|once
CASSLGAINSETQYF
TGCGCCAGCAGCTTGGGGGCCATCAATTCCGAGACCCAGTACTTC
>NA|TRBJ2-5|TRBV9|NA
CASSVGQLQETQYF
TGTGCCAGCAGCGTAGGACAGCTCCAAGAGACCCAGTACTTC
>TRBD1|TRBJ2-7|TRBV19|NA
CASKQGTGGFEQYF
TGTGCCAGTAAGCAGGGGACAGGGGGCTTCGAGCAGTACTTC
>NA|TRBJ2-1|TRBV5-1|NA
CASRSELARYNEQFF
TGCGCCAGCAGGTCAGAGCTAGCACGCTACAATGAGCAGTTCTTC
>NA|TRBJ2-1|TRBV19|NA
CASANTAGAYVQFF
TGTGCCAGTGCAAATACGGCAGGGGCGTATGTGCAGTTCTTC